The 12 T cell receptor beta chains in this list originate from one sample, sequenced in a study of identical twins. MiXCR was run by TCRdb on the 5' RACE reads, yielding one entry per CDR3 protein. The sample carries around 1.7 million distinct CDR3 sequences, less than 40% recorded once. Source material: cord blood. These TCRs come from a newborn girl in good health.

The chain combines TRBV5-1 with TRBJ1-4; D possibly corresponds to TRBD1 (6 bases). Germline V gives CDR1 SGHRS, CDR2 YFSETQ. This CDR3 is built from 17 residues. V shed 1 base and J shed 2 bases, with 15 bases lying between them. The DNA of the CDR3 is TGCGCCAGCAGCTTGCAGTACAGGGTTCGGACTAATGAAAAACTGTTTTTT. Translating it yields CASSLQYRVRTNEKLFF.

V and J are TRBV9 and TRBJ2-7; 12 bases agree with TRBD2. The DNA end is a closer match to TRBJ2-5, so the J assignment may be wrong. This CDR3 comprises 16 residues. Germline CDR1 and CDR2: SGDLS and YYNGEE. The CDR3: CASSVGLAGRKETQYF. The CDR3 coding sequence is TGTGCCAGCAGCGTCGGACTAGCGGGGAGGAAAGAGACCCAGTACTTC.

This clonotype occurred once. This may stem from a read error, because a much larger clone lies one nucleotide away. In DNA, the CDR3 is TGCAGCGTTGCGGGACCAGCGGAGCGAAGCTCCTACGAGCAGTACTTC. It specifies CSVAGPAERSSYEQYF. This sequence joins TRBV29-1 and TRBJ2-7, with D perhaps matching TRBD1 or TRBD2 (5 bases each). Germline V gene sequence: CDR1 SQVTM, CDR2 ANQGSEA. V was shortened by 4 bases and J by 0 bases, with 19 bases between the two germline ends. There are 16 residues in the CDR3.

On this clonotype: With a much larger clone just one base away, this may be a read error. The rearrangement joins TRBV25-1 to TRBJ2-7, with TRBD2 matching over 10 bases. V was pared by 5 bases and J by 5 bases, with 9 bases of the junction left unmatched. CDR3 length: 15 amino acids. From germline, CDR1 is MGHDK and CDR2 SYGVNS. This chain's CDR3 is CASSFRLAGDHEQYF. The CDR3 DNA follows: TGTGCCAGCAGTTTCAGACTAGCGGGCGACCACGAGCAGTACTTC.

This clonotype occurred a few times. This rearrangement joins TRBV20-1 to TRBJ2-7; 8 bases line up with TRBD2. The CDR3 runs to 14 residues. Looked up from germline, CDR1 is DFQATT and CDR2 is SNEGSKA (reference sequence). The J segment lost 2 bases and the V segment lost 3 bases, leaving 6 bases of the junction unmatched. The CDR3 DNA is TGCAGTGCTAGGGTAGCGGGATATACCTACGAGCAGTACTTC. This codes for CSARVAGYTYEQYF.

This clonotype was found a few times. The V and J genes are TRBV27 and TRBJ2-7; D is undetermined. Germline assignment: CDR1 MNHEY and CDR2 SMNVEV (reference sequence). CDR3 length: 16 residues. V lost 0 bases to trimming and J lost 4 bases, with 16 bases between them. This chain's CDR3 is CASSLSGLLSGYEQYF. Here the CDR3 DNA reads TGTGCCAGCAGTTTATCCGGGCTGCTTTCGGGTTACGAGCAGTACTTC.

This clonotype has a handful of counts. The chain links TRBV5-1 to TRBJ2-1, with 7 bases matching TRBD2. The CDR3 is made up of 18 amino acids. The germline gives CDR1 SGHRS, CDR2 YFSETQ. V gave up 4 bases and J gave up 4 bases; unmatched junction bases: 17. CDR3 bases: TGCGCCAGCAGCGTTGCCCTAGCCCTAGCGGAGATTTACAATGAGCAGTTCTTC. This codes for CASSVALALAEIYNEQFF.

This chain links TRBV2 with TRBJ2-5; 7 positions agree with TRBD1. This CDR3 region has 14 residues. Germline V lookup: CDR1 SNHLY, CDR2 FYNNEI. V shed 8 bases and J 1 base; nucleotides not matched to a gene: 7. The CDR3 DNA reads as TGTGCCAGCGGCGGACAGGCCTCCCAAGAGACCCAGTACTTC. As protein: CASGGQASQETQYF.

The chain has TRBV25-1 and TRBJ2-2; D perhaps matches TRBD1 (6 bases). Per the germline V gene, CDR1 is MGHDK and CDR2 is SYGVNS. The CDR3 spans 15 residues. V was pared by 5 bases and J by 2 bases, with 12 bases between. The CDR3 coding sequence is TGTGCCAGCAGTAGGAACAGGGTCAACACCGGGGAGCTGTTTTTT. This codes for CASSRNRVNTGELFF. The full variable domain, in which reference TRBV25-1 and TRBJ2-2 provide the parts outside the CDR3, is EADIYQTPRYLVIGTGKKITLECSQTMGHDKMYWYQQDPGMELHLIHYSYGVNSTEKGDLSSESTVSRIRTEHFPLTLESARPSHTSQYLCASSRNRVNTGELFFGEGSRLTVL.

The chain recombines TRBV6-1 with TRBJ2-7; D is unresolved. Germline CDR1 and CDR2: MNHNS and SASEGT. The V gene lost 3 bases and the J gene lost 3 bases, with 9 bases spanning the gap. This CDR3 has 13 residues. The CDR3 loop reads CASSESTVYEQYF. CDR3 nucleotide sequence: TGTGCCAGCAGTGAGAGTACGGTCTACGAGCAGTACTTC.

This sequence joins TRBV4-2 and TRBJ1-2, with 8 nucleotides matching TRBD1. The germline gives CDR1 LGHNA, CDR2 YNFKEQ. CDR3 length: 16 residues. V dropped 4 bases and J dropped 6; count of bases not matched to a gene: 13. This CDR3 is CASSLRGTGPTNGYTF. CDR3 coding DNA: TGTGCCAGCAGCCTAAGGGGGACAGGCCCAACCAATGGCTACACCTTC.

This clonotype was observed a single time. At one boundary the junction diverges from the germline segment, which might be a read error. The genes are TRBV6-1 and TRBJ1-5; D possibly corresponds to TRBD1 (6 bases). This CDR3 comprises 16 residues. CDR1 MNHNS and CDR2 SASEGT come from the germline V gene. Written as DNA, the CDR3 is TGTGGCAGCAGTCCCGGGACATTAGGGGGCAATCAGCCCCAGCATTTT. It codes for CGSSPGTLGGNQPQHF.